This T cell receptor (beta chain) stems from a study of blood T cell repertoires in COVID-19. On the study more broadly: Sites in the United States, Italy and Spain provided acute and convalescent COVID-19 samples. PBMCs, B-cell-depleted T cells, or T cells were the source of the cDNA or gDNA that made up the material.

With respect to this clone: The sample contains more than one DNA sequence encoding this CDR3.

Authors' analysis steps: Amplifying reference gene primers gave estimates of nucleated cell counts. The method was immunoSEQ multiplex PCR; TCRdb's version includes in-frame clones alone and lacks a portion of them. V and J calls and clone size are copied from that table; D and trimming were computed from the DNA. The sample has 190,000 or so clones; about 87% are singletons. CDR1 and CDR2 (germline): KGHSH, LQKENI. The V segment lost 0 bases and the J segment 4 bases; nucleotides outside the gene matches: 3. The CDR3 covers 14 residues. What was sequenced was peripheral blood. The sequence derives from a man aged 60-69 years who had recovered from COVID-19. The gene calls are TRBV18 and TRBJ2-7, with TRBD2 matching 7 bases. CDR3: CASSPPGGPYEQYF. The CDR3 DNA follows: TGTGCCAGCTCACCACCGGGAGGGCCTTACGAGCAGTACTTC.